Listed below are T cell receptor beta chains from one sample, sequenced in a study of radiotherapy plus CTLA-4 blockade in lung cancer. The data were produced by immunoSEQ multiplex PCR, yet TCRdb's version contains in-frame clones alone and is incomplete. Among about 31,000 clones listed, around 80% were seen once. The sample in question was peripheral blood, obtained from a patient treated with radiotherapy plus ipilimumab. All receptors derive from a human donor with non-small cell lung cancer who had stable disease on radiotherapy plus ipilimumab. Each CDR3 is given with its conserved first and last residue. D genes are given only for firm matches. Expanded clones get a size class; other rows say once, few or many, or leave the size out.

TRBJ2-1 | TRBD2 | NA | TRBV4-1 | TGCGCCAGCAGTCCCACGACTAGCGGGCACAATGAGCAGTTCTTC | CASSPTTSGHNEQFF
TRBJ1-4 | TRBD1 | few | TRBV4-3 | TGCGCCAGCAGCCAAGTCGGGACAGGGATTTATGAAAAACTGTTTTTT | CASSQVGTGIYEKLFF
TRBJ1-1 | NA | NA | TRBV6-1 | TGTGCCAGTACCCCGGGGACGGCCGACACTGAAGCTTTCTTT | CASTPGTADTEAFF
TRBJ1-2 | NA | NA | TRBV27 | TGTGCCAGCAGTTTATTCTCCGGTAGGGCGCTCAACTATGGCTACACCTTC | CASSLFSGRALNYGYTF
TRBJ2-7 | NA | NA | TRBV21-1 | TGTGCCAGCAGCAAAAGGGGGTGCGGCGGGTACGAGCAGTACTTC | CASSKRGCGGYEQYF
TRBJ1-2 | NA | NA | TRBV14 | TGTGCCAGCAGCCCCGGGGGCTATGGCTACACCTTC | CASSPGGYGYTF
TRBJ1-1 | NA | NA | TRBV5-1 | TGCGCCAGCAGCTTGGCTACCGGGTTTAACACTGAAGCTTTCTTT | CASSLATGFNTEAFF
TRBJ1-1 | NA | few | TRBV18 | TGTGCCAGCTCACCAGATGGAGGGGGAACTGAAGCTTTCTTT | CASSPDGGGTEAFF
TRBJ2-7 | NA | NA | TRBV6-5 | TGTGCCAGCAGTCACCTGAGGGATCCCTACGAGCAGTACTTC | CASSHLRDPYEQYF
TRBJ1-2 | NA | NA | TRBV7-3 | TGTGCCAGCAGCCCAGGAGGCGGTTCTAACTATGGCTACACCTTC | CASSPGGGSNYGYTF
TRBJ1-6 | NA | NA | TRBV7-2 | TGTGCCAGCAGCTGGGGGGCGAGGGGTGGTAATTCACCCCTCCACTTT | CASSWGARGGNSPLHF
TRBJ1-2 | TRBD1 | NA | TRBV7-8 | TGTGCCAGCAGCTTACTTCTGACAGGGCGGAACTATGGCTACACCTTC | CASSLLLTGRNYGYTF
TRBJ2-3 | NA | NA | TRBV4-3 | TGCGCCAGCAGCCAAGACCGACAGCCAGATACGCAGTATTTT | CASSQDRQPDTQYF
TRBJ1-6 | NA | NA | TRBV4-1 | TGCGCCAGCAGCCAAGATCGGCCGAGGCAGGAGGATTCACCCCTCCACTTT | CASSQDRPRQEDSPLHF
TRBJ2-5 | NA | NA | TRBV27 | TGTGCCAGCAGTTTAGGCACCCAAGAGACCCAGTACTTC | CASSLGTQETQYF
TRBJ2-7 | TRBD2 | NA | TRBV10-1 | TGCGCCAGCAGTGTATCGCCCGGGGGGGAGCAGTACTTC | CASSVSPGGEQYF
TRBJ2-6 | NA | NA | TRBV27 | TGTGCCAGCAGTCTTAGCTCTGGGGCCAACGTCCTGACTTTC | CASSLSSGANVLTF
TRBJ2-6 | NA | NA | TRBV9 | TGTGCCAGCAGCGTTGAGTTCCTCTCTGGGGCCAACGTCCTGACTTTC | CASSVEFLSGANVLTF
TRBJ1-5 | NA | few | TRBV7-9 | TGTGCCAGCAGCTTAGGTCTGACAACCGGGGAGAATCAGCCCCAGCATTTT | CASSLGLTTGENQPQHF
TRBJ1-1 | NA | NA | TRBV29-1 | TGCAGCGTTGACCGGAACACTGAAGCTTTCTTT | CSVDRNTEAFF
TRBJ1-4 | NA | NA | TRBV4-3 | TGCGCCAGCAGCCAAGATAGGAGCCCGGTTGGGGAAAAACTGTTTTTT | CASSQDRSPVGEKLFF
TRBJ1-4 | NA | NA | TRBV6-1 | TGTGCGACTCAGCTTAATGAAAAACTGTTTTTT | CATQLNEKLFF
TRBJ2-2 | NA | NA | TRBV2 | TGTGCCAGCCTTGGAACAGCTTTTACCGGGGAGCTGTTTTTT | CASLGTAFTGELFF
TRBJ1-6 | NA | NA | TRBV11-2 | TGTGCCAGCAGCTTGGGATTGGATTCACCCCTCCACTTT | CASSLGLDSPLHF
TRBJ1-2 | NA | NA | TRBV6-1 | TGTGCCAGCAGTGAATCTCAGGCTTACTATGGCTACACCTTC | CASSESQAYYGYTF
TRBJ1-2 | NA | NA | TRBV9 | TGTGCCAGCAGCCCCCGGTCTCCATATAGTGTACATGGCTACACCTTC | CASSPRSPYSVHGYTF
TRBJ1-2 | NA | NA | TRBV5-4 | TGTGCCAGCATACCCTCTTACCGGGACTCACTTAACTATGGCTACACCTTC | CASIPSYRDSLNYGYTF
TRBJ1-1 | NA | NA | TRBV14 | TGTGCCAGCAGCCAAGGCCGAGACGGAAACACTGAAGCTTTCTTT | CASSQGRDGNTEAFF
TRBJ1-2 | NA | NA | TRBV6-1 | TGTGCCAGCAGTGAGGATTGGCAGGGAACGGGTGGCTACACCTTC | CASSEDWQGTGGYTF
TRBJ2-1 | TRBD1 | NA | TRBV5-5 | TGTGCCAGCAGCCCGAGTCCGGGACAGGGCGCCTACAATGAGCAGTTCTTC | CASSPSPGQGAYNEQFF
TRBJ1-5 | NA | NA | TRBV19 | TGTGCCAGTACCTATAGCAATCAGCCCCAGCATTTT | CASTYSNQPQHF
TRBJ2-1 | NA | NA | TRBV7-2 | TGTGCCAGCAACCAGGGGGGGAATGAGCAGTTCTTC | CASNQGGNEQFF
TRBJ2-4 | TRBD1 | once | TRBV2 | TGTGCCAGCACCCGATCTTTCGGGACAGCGCTAGCCAAAAACATTCAGTACTTC | CASTRSFGTALAKNIQYF